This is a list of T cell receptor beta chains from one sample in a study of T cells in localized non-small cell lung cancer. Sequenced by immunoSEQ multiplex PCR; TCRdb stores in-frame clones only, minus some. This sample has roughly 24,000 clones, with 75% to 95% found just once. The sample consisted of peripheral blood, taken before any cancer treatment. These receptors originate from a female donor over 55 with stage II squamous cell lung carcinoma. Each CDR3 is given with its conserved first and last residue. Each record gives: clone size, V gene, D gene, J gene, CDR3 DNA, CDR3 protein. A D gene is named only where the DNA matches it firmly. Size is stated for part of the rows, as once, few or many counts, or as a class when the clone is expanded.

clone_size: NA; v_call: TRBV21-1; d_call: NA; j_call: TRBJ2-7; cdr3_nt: TGTGCCAGCAGCAGTGGCGGGTGCCATAGCGAGCAGTACTTC; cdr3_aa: CASSSGGCHSEQYF
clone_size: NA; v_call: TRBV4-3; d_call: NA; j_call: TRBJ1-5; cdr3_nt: TGCGCCAGCAGCCAAGTCGTCAATCAGCCCCAGCATTTT; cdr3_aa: CASSQVVNQPQHF
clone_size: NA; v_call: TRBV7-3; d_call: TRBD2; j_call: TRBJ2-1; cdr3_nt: TGTGCCAGCAGTCCGGGACTAGCGGGGGGGCTCCACAATGAGCAGTTCTTC; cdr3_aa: CASSPGLAGGLHNEQFF
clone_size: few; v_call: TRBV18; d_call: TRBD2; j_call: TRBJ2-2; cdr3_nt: TGTGCCAGCTCACCACTCGGGGGGACTTCGAACACCGGGGAGCTGTTTTTT; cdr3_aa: CASSPLGGTSNTGELFF
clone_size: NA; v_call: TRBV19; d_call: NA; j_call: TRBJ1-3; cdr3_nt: TGTGCCAGTAGTCGGGACTCTTCTCCAGGCGGCTCTGGAAACACCATATATTTT; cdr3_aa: CASSRDSSPGGSGNTIYF
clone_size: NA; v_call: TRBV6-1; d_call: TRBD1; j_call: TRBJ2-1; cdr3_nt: TGTGCCAGCAGTGAAGCTTCTCGGACAGGAATATACAATGAGCAGTTCTTC; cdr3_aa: CASSEASRTGIYNEQFF
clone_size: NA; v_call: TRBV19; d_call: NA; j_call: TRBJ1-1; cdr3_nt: TGTGCCAGTAGTATAGTTGCAGGGCCGAACACTGAAGCTTTCTTT; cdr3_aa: CASSIVAGPNTEAFF
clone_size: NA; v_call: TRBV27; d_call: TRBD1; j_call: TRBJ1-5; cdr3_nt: TGTGCCAGCGGACCTCTGGGACAGGGAAGCTATAGCAATCAGCCCCAGCATTTT; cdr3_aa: CASGPLGQGSYSNQPQHF
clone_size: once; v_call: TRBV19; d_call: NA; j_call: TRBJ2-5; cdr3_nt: TGTGCCAGTAGTAGCGGACAGCAAGAGACCCAGTACTTC; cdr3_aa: CASSSGQQETQYF
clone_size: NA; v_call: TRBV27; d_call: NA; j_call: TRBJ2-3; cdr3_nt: TGTGCCTCAGGGTTGATCCCCCCCACCACAGATACGCAGTATTTT; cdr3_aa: CASGLIPPTTDTQYF
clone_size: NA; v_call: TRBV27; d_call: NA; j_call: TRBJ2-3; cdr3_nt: TGTGCCAGCAGTTTATCTGGGCCATACGGGGGAGATACGCAGTATTTT; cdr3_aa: CASSLSGPYGGDTQYF
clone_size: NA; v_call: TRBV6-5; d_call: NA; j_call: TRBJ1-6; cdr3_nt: TGTGCCAGCAGTTACGGGCAGGGAGAGTCACCCCTCCACTTT; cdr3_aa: CASSYGQGESPLHF
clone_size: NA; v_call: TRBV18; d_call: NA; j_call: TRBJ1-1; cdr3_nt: TGTGCCAGCTCACCACCAGGGGACACTGAAGCTTTCTTT; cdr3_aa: CASSPPGDTEAFF
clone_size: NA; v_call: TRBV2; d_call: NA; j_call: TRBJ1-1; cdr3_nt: TGTGCCAGCAGTGAAACCCGAGGGGGAAGCACTGAAGCTTTCTTT; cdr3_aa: CASSETRGGSTEAFF
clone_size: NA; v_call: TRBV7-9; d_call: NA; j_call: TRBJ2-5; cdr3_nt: TGTGCCAGCAGCCCTCTTGGGGGTATAGGGACCCAGTACTTC; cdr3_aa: CASSPLGGIGTQYF
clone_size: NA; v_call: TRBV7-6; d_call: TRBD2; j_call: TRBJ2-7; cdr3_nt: TGTGCCAGCAGCCCCGGGGGAGCGGGAGGGTACGAGCAGTACTTC; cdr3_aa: CASSPGGAGGYEQYF
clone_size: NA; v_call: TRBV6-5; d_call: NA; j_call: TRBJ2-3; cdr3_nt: TGTGCCAGCAGTCGCCGGGCAAGGAACACAGATACGCAGTATTTT; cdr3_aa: CASSRRARNTDTQYF
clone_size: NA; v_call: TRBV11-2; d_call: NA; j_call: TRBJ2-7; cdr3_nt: TGTGCCAGCAGCTTAGACCCGGGAACATCGGACTACGAGCAGTACTTC; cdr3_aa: CASSLDPGTSDYEQYF
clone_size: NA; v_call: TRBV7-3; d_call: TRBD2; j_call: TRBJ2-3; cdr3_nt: TGTGCCAGCAAGCCTAGCGGGGGAGATACGCAGTATTTT; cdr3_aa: CASKPSGGDTQYF
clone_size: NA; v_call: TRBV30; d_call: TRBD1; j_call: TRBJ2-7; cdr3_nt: TGTGCCTGGGGCTCCGGGACAGGGGCCTACGAGCAGTACTTC; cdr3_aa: CAWGSGTGAYEQYF
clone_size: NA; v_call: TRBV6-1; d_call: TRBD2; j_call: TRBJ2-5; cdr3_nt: TGTGCCAGCACCACGGGAGGGGGAGTTGAGACCCAGTACTTC; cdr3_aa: CASTTGGGVETQYF
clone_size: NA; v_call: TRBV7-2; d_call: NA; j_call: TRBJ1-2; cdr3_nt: TGTGCCAGCAGCTTCCAGGGCGGGGGGGCCTTCAACTATGGCTACACCTTC; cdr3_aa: CASSFQGGGAFNYGYTF
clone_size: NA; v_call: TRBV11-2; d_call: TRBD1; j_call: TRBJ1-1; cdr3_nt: TGTGCCAGCAGCTTAACATTAAGACAGGGGTACACTGAAGCTTTCTTT; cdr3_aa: CASSLTLRQGYTEAFF
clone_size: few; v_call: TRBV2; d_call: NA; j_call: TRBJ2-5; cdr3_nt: TGTGCCAGCACACGGGCGGTAAGGGAGACCCAGTACTTC; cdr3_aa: CASTRAVRETQYF
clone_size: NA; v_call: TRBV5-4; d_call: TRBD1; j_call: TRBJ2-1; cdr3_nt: TGTGCCAGCAGCCGGTCGGGGGGGACAGGGGGATCCAATGAGCAGTTCTTC; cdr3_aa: CASSRSGGTGGSNEQFF
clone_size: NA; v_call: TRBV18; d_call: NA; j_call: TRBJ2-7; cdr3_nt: TGTGCCAGCTCAATTACCCATCAGGGGGGCACCTCCTACGAGCAGTACTTC; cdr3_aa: CASSITHQGGTSYEQYF
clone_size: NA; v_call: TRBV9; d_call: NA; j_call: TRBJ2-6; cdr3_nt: TGTGCCAGCAGCGTAGGCCACAGCCACTCTGGGGCCAACGTCCTGACTTTC; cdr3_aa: CASSVGHSHSGANVLTF
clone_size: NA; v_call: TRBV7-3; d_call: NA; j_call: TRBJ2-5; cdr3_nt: TGTGCCAGCAGCTTAAGCGGGGCGGAAGAGACCCAGTACTTC; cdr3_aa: CASSLSGAEETQYF
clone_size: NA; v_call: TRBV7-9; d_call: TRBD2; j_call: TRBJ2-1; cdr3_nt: TGTGCCAGCAGCTTAGGGACTAGCGGGTACAATGAGCAGTTCTTC; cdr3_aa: CASSLGTSGYNEQFF
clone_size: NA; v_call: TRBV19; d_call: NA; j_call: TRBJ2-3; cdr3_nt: TGTGCCAGTAGTATAGATTGGCGATGGAGCACAGATACGCAGTATTTT; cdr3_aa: CASSIDWRWSTDTQYF
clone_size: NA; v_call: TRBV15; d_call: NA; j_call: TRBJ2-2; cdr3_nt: TGTGCCACCAGCAGAGATCCAGGGGCGAACACCGGGGAGCTGTTTTTT; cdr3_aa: CATSRDPGANTGELFF
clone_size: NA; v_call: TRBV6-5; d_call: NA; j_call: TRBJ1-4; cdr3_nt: TGTGCCAGCAGTTACGAGGGAACAACTAATGAAAAACTGTTTTTT; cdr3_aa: CASSYEGTTNEKLFF
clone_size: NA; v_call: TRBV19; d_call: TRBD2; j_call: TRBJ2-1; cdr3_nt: TGTGCCAGTAGCCCCCTAGCGGGGGGAGCCTCCTACAATGAGCAGTTCTTC; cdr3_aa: CASSPLAGGASYNEQFF
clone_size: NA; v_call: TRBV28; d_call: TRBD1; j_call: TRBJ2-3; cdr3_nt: TGTGCCAGCAGGGGGACAGGGGGCGGCGGGGCAGATACGCAGTATTTT; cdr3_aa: CASRGTGGGGADTQYF
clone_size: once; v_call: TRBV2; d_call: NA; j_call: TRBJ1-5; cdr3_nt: TGTGCCAGCAGTGAGACACCCCATAGCAATCAGCCCCAGCATTTT; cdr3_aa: CASSETPHSNQPQHF
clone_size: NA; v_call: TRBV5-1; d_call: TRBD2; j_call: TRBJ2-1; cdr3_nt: TGCGCCAGCAGCTTCGGGACTAACTACAATGAGCAGTTCTTC; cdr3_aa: CASSFGTNYNEQFF
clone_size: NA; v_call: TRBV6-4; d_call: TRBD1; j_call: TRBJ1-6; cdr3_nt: TGTGCCAGCAGGGGGGACAGGGGGCGAGGCAATTCACCCCTCCACTTT; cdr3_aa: CASRGDRGRGNSPLHF
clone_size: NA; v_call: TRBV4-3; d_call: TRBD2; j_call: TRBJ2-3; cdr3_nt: TGCGCCAGCAGCCGAGCGGGGGGCACAGATACGCAGTATTTT; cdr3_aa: CASSRAGGTDTQYF
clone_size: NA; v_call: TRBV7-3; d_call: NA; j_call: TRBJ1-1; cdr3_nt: TGTGCCAGCAGCTTAATCGGTGGAGGGAAATCGGGGACTGAAGCTTTCTTT; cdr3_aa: CASSLIGGGKSGTEAFF
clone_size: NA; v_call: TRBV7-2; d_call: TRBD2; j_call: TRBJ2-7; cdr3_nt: TGTGCCAGCAGCTGGGATAGCGGGAGGGGAACCTACGAGCAGTACTTC; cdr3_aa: CASSWDSGRGTYEQYF
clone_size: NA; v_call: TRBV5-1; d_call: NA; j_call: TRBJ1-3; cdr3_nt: TGCGCCAGCAGCCCCCTGGCGGCTGGAAACACCATATATTTT; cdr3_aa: CASSPLAAGNTIYF
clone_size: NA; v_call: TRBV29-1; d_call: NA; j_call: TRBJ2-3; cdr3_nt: TGCAGCGTTGAGCGCGGGGCCCCAGATACGCAGTATTTT; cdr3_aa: CSVERGAPDTQYF
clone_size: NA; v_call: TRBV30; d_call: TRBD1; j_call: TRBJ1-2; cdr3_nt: TGTGCCTACAGGGGACAGGGGGCCATCTATGGCTACACCTTC; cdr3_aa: CAYRGQGAIYGYTF
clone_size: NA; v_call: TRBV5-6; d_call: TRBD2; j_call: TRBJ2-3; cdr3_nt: TGTGCCAGCAGCTTGACTAGCGGGACCCTGGCAGATACGCAGTATTTT; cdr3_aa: CASSLTSGTLADTQYF
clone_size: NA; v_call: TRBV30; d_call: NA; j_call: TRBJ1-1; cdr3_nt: TGTGCCTGGAGTCGATCAGCGAACACTGAAGCTTTCTTT; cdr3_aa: CAWSRSANTEAFF
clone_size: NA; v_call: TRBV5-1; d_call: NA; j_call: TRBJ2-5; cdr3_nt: TGCGCCAGCAGCTTGGATGGTCAGGACGGGGAGACCCAGTACTTC; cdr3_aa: CASSLDGQDGETQYF
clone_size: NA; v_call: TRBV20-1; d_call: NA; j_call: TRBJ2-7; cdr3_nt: TGCAGTGCTCTTGGCGGCTACGAGCAGTACTTC; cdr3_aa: CSALGGYEQYF
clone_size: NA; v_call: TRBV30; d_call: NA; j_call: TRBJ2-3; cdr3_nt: TGTGCCTGGAGTGTACGACGCCTCCGTACTAGCACAGATACGCAGTATTTT; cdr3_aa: CAWSVRRLRTSTDTQYF
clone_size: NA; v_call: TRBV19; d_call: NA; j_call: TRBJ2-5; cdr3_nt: TGTGCCAGTAGTATCATGGGGGAAGAGACCCAGTACTTC; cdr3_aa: CASSIMGEETQYF
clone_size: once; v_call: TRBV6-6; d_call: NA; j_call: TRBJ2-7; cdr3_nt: TGTGCCAGCAGCTTGCTAGGGCCCTACGAGCAGTACTTC; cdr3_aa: CASSLLGPYEQYF
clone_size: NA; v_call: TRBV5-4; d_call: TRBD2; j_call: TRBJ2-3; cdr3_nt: TGTGCCAGCAGCTGGGGCGGGGGGTCAGATACGCAGTATTTT; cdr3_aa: CASSWGGGSDTQYF
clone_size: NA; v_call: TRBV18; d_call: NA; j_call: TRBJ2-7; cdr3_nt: TGTGCCAGCTCACCCGGGGCGAACTCCTACGAGCAGTACTTC; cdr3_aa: CASSPGANSYEQYF
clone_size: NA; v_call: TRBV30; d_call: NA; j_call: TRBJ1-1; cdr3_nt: TGTGCCTGGGGCGTTGACACTGAAGCTTTCTTT; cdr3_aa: CAWGVDTEAFF
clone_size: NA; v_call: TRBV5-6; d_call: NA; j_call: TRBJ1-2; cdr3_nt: TGTGCCAGCAGCCAACGCCTCGGGGGATACTATGGCTACACCTTC; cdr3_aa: CASSQRLGGYYGYTF
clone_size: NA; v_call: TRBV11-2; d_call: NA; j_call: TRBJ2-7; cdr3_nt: TGTGCCAGCAGCTTCTGGGGTAGCTCCTACGAGCAGTACTTC; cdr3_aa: CASSFWGSSYEQYF
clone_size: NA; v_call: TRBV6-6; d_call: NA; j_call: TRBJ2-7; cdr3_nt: TGTGCCAGCAGACTGTTAGCAGCCTCCTACGAGCAGTACTTC; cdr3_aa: CASRLLAASYEQYF